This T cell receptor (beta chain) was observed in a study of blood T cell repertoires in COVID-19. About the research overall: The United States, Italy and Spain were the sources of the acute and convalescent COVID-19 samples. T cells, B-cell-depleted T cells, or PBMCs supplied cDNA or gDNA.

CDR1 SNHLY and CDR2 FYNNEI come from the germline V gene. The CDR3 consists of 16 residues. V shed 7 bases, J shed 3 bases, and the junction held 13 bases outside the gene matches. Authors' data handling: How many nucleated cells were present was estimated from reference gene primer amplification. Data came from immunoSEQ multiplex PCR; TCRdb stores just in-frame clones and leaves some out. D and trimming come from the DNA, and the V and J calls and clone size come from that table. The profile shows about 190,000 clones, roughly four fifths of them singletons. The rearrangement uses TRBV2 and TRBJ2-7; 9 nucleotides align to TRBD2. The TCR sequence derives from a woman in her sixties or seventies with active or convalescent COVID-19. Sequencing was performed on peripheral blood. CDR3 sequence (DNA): TGTGCCAGCACGAATAAGGGCGGGAGGGGGAGCTACGAGCAGTACTTC. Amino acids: CASTNKGGRGSYEQYF.